This TCR beta chain was recorded in a study of T cell changes during pregnancy in multiple sclerosis. TCRdb's copy holds only in-frame clones and misses some; the assay was immunoSEQ multiplex PCR. Counted here are 40,000 to 45,000 clones, more than 75% occurring once; the ten biggest clones make up more than 5%. CDR1 is LGHNA, CDR2 YNFKEQ, per germline. The V segment lost 5 bases and the J segment 3 bases; nucleotides outside the gene matches: 6. There are 15 residues in the CDR3. V usage is TRBV4-2 and J usage is TRBJ2-3; 9 bases fit TRBD1. The origin of this receptor is a female donor in good health, enrolled as a control in a pregnancy study. The starting material was CD8+ T cells from peripheral blood mononuclear cells, obtained after pregnancy. CDR3 residues: CASSSRDRETDTQYF. Here the CDR3 DNA reads TGTGCCAGCAGCAGTCGGGACAGGGAGACAGATACGCAGTATTTT.